The 26 T cell receptor beta chains given below trace back to one sample, sequenced in a study of shared clonotypes between healthy human individuals (dated by TCRdb to 2018 to 2020). The library was built by means of the immunoSEQ multiplex PCR assay. Held by TCRdb, this immuneACCESS table contains in-frame sequences only and omits some clones. Under half of the omission traces to an unresolved V gene where checked; the cause of the rest is unknown. A total of about 500,000 clones appear in this sample, approximately 77% of them only once. The ten largest clones take up around 12% of the sample. The sequenced sample was PBMCs. The receptors derive from a woman between 35 and 50 years old in good health. Some clones in this sample may be carry-over from other donors' samples.

The V call is TRBV19, the J call TRBJ2-7; 9 positions agree with TRBD2. Germline CDR1 LNHDA, CDR2 SQIVND (reference sequence). The ends lost 5 bases at V and 5 bases at J; junction bases unmatched: 7. This CDR3 is built from 14 residues. This chain's CDR3 is CASSPTSGVDEQYF. Written as DNA, the CDR3 is TGTGCCAGTAGTCCGACTAGCGGTGTCGACGAGCAGTACTTC.

J is TRBJ2-5 and V is TRBV2; possibly TRBD2 for D (7 bases). V gave up 1 base and J gave up 5 bases, with 17 bases separating them. Germline CDR1 SNHLY, CDR2 FYNNEI. This CDR3 contains 16 residues. In DNA, the CDR3 is TGTGCCAGCAGTGAAGGAACTAGCGCAAGGGGGGAGACCCAGTACTTC. Translation: CASSEGTSARGETQYF. Together with reference TRBV2 and TRBJ2-5, the CDR3 gives the full variable domain: EPEVTQTPSHQVTQMGQEVILRCVPISNHLYFYWYRQILGQKVEFLVSFYNNEISEKSEIFDDQFSVERPDGSNFTLKIRSTKLEDSAMYFCASSEGTSARGETQYFGPGTRLLVL.

The J gene is TRBJ2-1, the V gene TRBV7-2; TRBD2 matches at 7 bases. Trimming at V came to 4 bases and at J to 3 bases, leaving 6 bases not matched to a gene. CDR1 and CDR2 from the germline V gene are SGHTA and FQGNSA. This CDR3 contains 15 residues. DNA of the CDR3: TGTGCCAGCAGCTCCCGAGCGGGAAGCTACAATGAGCAGTTCTTC. This translates into CASSSRAGSYNEQFF.

The V gene is TRBV19, the J gene TRBJ2-6; 8 positions match TRBD1. V shed 10 bases and J 1 base; nucleotides not matched to a gene: 12. CDR1 and CDR2 (germline): LNHDA, SQIVND (reference sequence). The CDR3 has 17 residues. As DNA, the CDR3 is TGTGCCACCCACCGGGGCAGGGGGCGATCTGGGGCCAACGTCCTGACTTTC. It is translated as CATHRGRGRSGANVLTF.

The chain is built from TRBV7-9 and TRBJ2-7; no firm D call. V lost 5 bases to trimming and J lost 1 base, with 18 bases between them. Per the germline V gene, CDR1 is SEHNR and CDR2 is FQNEAQ (reference sequence). The CDR3 loop spans 16 amino acids. The DNA for the CDR3 is TGTGCCAGCAGCCCAACCCGCCTTGGGGTGTCCTACGAGCAGTACTTC. Its translation: CASSPTRLGVSYEQYF.

The genes are TRBV7-3 and TRBJ2-3; D remains ambiguous. The V gene's germline CDR1 is SGHTA and CDR2 FQGTGA. The CDR3 consists of 15 residues. Deletions cut 5 bases from V and 0 bases from J, with 12 bases between. Here the CDR3 reads CASSVDTRSTDTQYF. CDR3 coding DNA: TGTGCCAGCAGCGTAGACACCCGAAGCACAGATACGCAGTATTTT.

V is TRBV6-5 and J is TRBJ2-1; maybe TRBD2 (5 bases). Germline V CDR1 and CDR2: MNHEY, SVGAGI. Trimming removed 3 bases from V and 10 bases from J, with 13 bases in between. The CDR3 is 13 residues long. For the CDR3, the DNA is TGTGCCAGCAGTTATTATCGGGGTGCCGAGCAGTTCTTC. It encodes CASSYYRGAEQFF.

CDR3 residues: CASSLTPGYSWGYTF. In DNA form, the CDR3 reads TGTGCCAGCAGCTTAACACCAGGGTATTCGTGGGGCTACACCTTC. The V call is TRBV7-3, the J call TRBJ1-2; TRBD1 might be the D (5 bases). Trimming shortened V by 0 bases and J by 8 bases, and 16 bases separated the two germline ends. Germline lookup yields CDR1 SGHTA and CDR2 FQGTGA. The length of the CDR3 is 15 residues.

This clone has a handful of counts. The chain combines TRBV6-1 with TRBJ2-4; 8 nucleotides match TRBD2. CDR1 is MNHNS, CDR2 SASEGT, per germline. The CDR3 runs 13 residues. The V segment lost 3 bases and the J segment 5 bases; nucleotides outside the gene matches: 0. This CDR3 reads CASSETSENIQYF. In nucleotides, the CDR3 is TGTGCCAGCAGTGAGACTAGCGAAAACATTCAGTACTTC.

The chain carries TRBV28 and TRBJ1-5; D ambiguous. With 6 bases removed from V and 7 bases from J, the gap between germline ends came to 31 bases. This CDR3 is 19 amino acids long. The V gene's germline CDR1 is MDHEN and CDR2 SYDVKM. CDR3 nucleotide sequence: TGTGCCAGCAGCCCCTCTTTTTTCAGGTCTGGTTCTTTTCGACAGCCCCAGCATTTT. It translates to CASSPSFFRSGSFRQPQHF.

This sequence joins TRBV19 and TRBJ1-1; no firm D call. Germline loops: CDR1 LNHDA, CDR2 SQIVND (reference sequence). The CDR3 is made up of 13 amino acids. V was shortened by 6 bases and J by 0 bases, with 8 bases between the two germline ends. CDR3 loop: CASRLVLNTEAFF. The CDR3 DNA follows: TGTGCCAGTAGGCTAGTCTTGAACACTGAAGCTTTCTTT.

The chain links TRBV7-9 to TRBJ2-7; D might be TRBD2 (5 bases). Germline CDR1 SEHNR, CDR2 FQNEAQ (reference sequence). V lost 3 bases and J 2 bases, leaving 14 bases between the germline ends. The CDR3 runs 15 residues. CDR3 residues: CASSFYGGRTYEQYF. CDR3 nucleotides: TGTGCCAGCAGCTTTTACGGAGGTCGGACCTACGAGCAGTACTTC.

This clone was counted a few times. This chain's CDR3 is CASFPTGDTQYF. CDR3 DNA: TGTGCCAGCTTCCCGACGGGAGATACGCAGTATTTT. This chain uses TRBV2 with TRBJ2-3; D call uncertain. CDR1 is SNHLY, CDR2 FYNNEI, per germline. This CDR3 is built from 12 residues. Trimming pared 8 bases from V and 5 bases from J, leaving 11 bases between.

A word on this clone: This likely traces to a read error, being one base from a far larger clone. The chain joins TRBV7-3 to TRBJ1-4, with 8 bases lining up with TRBD1. Germline assignment: CDR1 SGHTA and CDR2 FQGTGA. CDR3 length: 15 amino acids. CDR3 sequence reads: CACSPPGTGTEKLFF. The CDR3 region has the DNA TGTGCCTGCAGCCCACCCGGGACAGGTACCGAAAAACTGTTTTTT.

This clone has a single count. The chain joins TRBV7-6 to TRBJ1-5, with D uncertain. Germline CDR1 is SGHVS and CDR2 is FNYEAQ. This CDR3 is built from 15 residues. Between the trimmed V and J ends, which lost 2 bases and 4 bases, there was a span of 12 bases. The CDR3 bases are TGTGCCAGCAGCTTATTGGGCGACACAAATCAGCCCCAGCATTTT. Translation: CASSLLGDTNQPQHF.

About this clone: A far larger clone is just one base off, so this is likely a read error. Since no conserved phenylalanine or tryptophan closes the CDR3, a read error is the likely cause. Other DNA sequences from this sample encode an identical CDR3 as well. V is TRBV30 and J is TRBJ2-4, with no clear D. The CDR3 is 14 residues long. Germline V lookup: CDR1 GTSNPN, CDR2 SVGIG (reference sequence). Trimming removed 5 bases from V and 1 base from J, with 12 bases in between. CDR3: CAWETSPAKNIQYL. The CDR3 bases are TGTGCCTGGGAAACTTCCCCGGCCAAAAACATTCAGTACTTA.

The rearrangement joins TRBV7-9 to TRBJ1-2, with 9 bases lining up with TRBD1. This CDR3 is built from 16 residues. Germline V CDR1 and CDR2: SEHNR, FQNEAQ (reference sequence). With 5 bases clipped from V and 4 bases from J, the junction kept 11 bases outside the gene matches. In nucleotides, the CDR3 is TGTGCCAGCAGCACCCGACAGGGGGTCGTGGGCTATGGCTACACCTTC. It encodes CASSTRQGVVGYGYTF.

Regarding this clone: It is likely a read error: a sequence one base away is far more abundant. Other DNA sequences in this sample translate to the same CDR3. This chain links TRBV10-1 with TRBJ2-1; no clear D gene. The CDR3 contains 14 residues. The germline gives CDR1 WNHNN, CDR2 SYGVQD (reference sequence). CDR3 DNA: TGCGCCAGCAGTGGACGTGGGGTATACAATGAGCAATTCTTC. Its translation: CASSGRGVYNEQFF.

The chain combines TRBV4-2 with TRBJ1-2, with no clear D. The CDR3 runs to 14 residues. Germline values: CDR1 LGHNA, CDR2 YNFKEQ. V shed 0 bases and J shed 5 bases, with 10 bases lying between them. The CDR3 DNA is TGTGCCAGCAGCCAAGATCGAACGGGGTATGGCTACACCTTC. Translation: CASSQDRTGYGYTF.

There are many counts of this clone. This same CDR3 is encoded by further DNA sequences in the sample. The chain uses TRBV30 and TRBJ1-2; D is ambiguous. Per the germline V gene, CDR1 is GTSNPN and CDR2 is SVGIG (reference sequence). CDR3 length: 13 residues. The V gene lost 4 bases and the J gene lost 4 bases, with 13 bases spanning the gap. CDR3 amino acids: CAWTREGLYGYTF. In DNA form, the CDR3 reads TGTGCCTGGACCCGAGAGGGCCTCTATGGCTACACCTTC.

This clone was seen only once. This rearrangement joins TRBV4-2 to TRBJ2-3, with 13 nucleotides matching TRBD2. This CDR3 has 18 amino acids. J was trimmed by 6 bases and V by 4 bases; bases with no gene match: 13. CDR1 is LGHNA, CDR2 YNFKEQ, per germline. The DNA of the CDR3 is TGTGCCAGCAGCCGCCAGCTACTAGCGGGAGGGCGCGAGGATACGCAGTATTTT. It yields the protein CASSRQLLAGGREDTQYF.

This clone was seen a few times. The chain carries TRBV29-1 and TRBJ1-1; no reliable D call. Trimming pared 7 bases from V and 2 bases from J, leaving 5 bases between. Per germline, CDR1 SQVTM and CDR2 ANQGSEA. This CDR3 contains 10 residues. The CDR3 DNA reads as TGCAGCGGAGTAAACACTGAAGCTTTCTTT. This codes for CSGVNTEAFF.

In the case of this clone: The germline gene is not matched at one end of the junction; a read error may be the cause. The chain links TRBV7-2 to TRBJ1-1, with 11 positions matching TRBD1. From germline, CDR1 is SGHTA and CDR2 FQGNSA. The length of the CDR3 is 13 residues. The CDR3 DNA reads TGTGCCATCAGCTTGGGACAGGGGGTGGAAGCTTTCTTT. Translating gives CAISLGQGVEAFF.

The chain couples TRBV28 to TRBJ2-1, with 16 bases identical to TRBD2. This CDR3 contains 16 residues. Germline loops: CDR1 MDHEN, CDR2 SYDVKM. The V and J ends lost 6 bases and 5 bases, in that order; junction bases with no gene match: 4. The CDR3 here is CASRGLAGGRNNEQFF. The CDR3 coding sequence is TGTGCCAGCAGGGGACTAGCGGGAGGGCGGAACAATGAGCAGTTCTTC.

The gene calls are TRBV7-6 and TRBJ2-1; D remains ambiguous. The V gene's germline CDR1 is SGHVS and CDR2 FNYEAQ. The V end lost 4 bases, the J end lost 4 bases, and 8 bases lay between the germline ends. The CDR3 loop spans 13 amino acids. CDR3 sequence: CASSSHKYNEQFF. The CDR3 bases are TGTGCCAGCAGCTCACACAAGTACAATGAGCAGTTCTTC.

The rearrangement joins TRBV10-3 to TRBJ2-5; 10 positions agree with TRBD1. The length of the CDR3 is 16 residues. The V segment lost 2 bases and the J segment 2 bases; nucleotides outside the gene matches: 5. In germline, CDR1 is ENHRY, CDR2 SYGVKD. In DNA form, the CDR3 reads TGTGCCATCAGTGAGAGGGGGGACAGGGGTCAAGAGACCCAGTACTTC. Encoded protein: CAISERGDRGQETQYF.